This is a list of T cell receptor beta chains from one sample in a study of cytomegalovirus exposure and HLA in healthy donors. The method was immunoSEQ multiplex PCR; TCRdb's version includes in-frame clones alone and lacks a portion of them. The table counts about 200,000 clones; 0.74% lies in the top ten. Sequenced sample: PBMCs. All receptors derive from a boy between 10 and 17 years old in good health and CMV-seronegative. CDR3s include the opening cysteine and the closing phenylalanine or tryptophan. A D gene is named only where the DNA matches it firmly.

CDR3nt: TGTGCCAGCAGCCAGTATCCGACTTCAAACTACGAGCAGTACTTC
CDR3aa: CASSQYPTSNYEQYF
v_gene: TRBV7-3
d_gene: .
j_gene: TRBJ2-7

CDR3nt: TGTGCCAGCAGCGCAGGACTCACAGGGGGCGGCACAGATACGCAGTATTTT
CDR3aa: CASSAGLTGGGTDTQYF
v_gene: TRBV9
d_gene: TRBD1
j_gene: TRBJ2-3

CDR3nt: TGTGCCAGCAGCAGCTCTCAGGGGCTGAACGAGCAGTACTTC
CDR3aa: CASSSSQGLNEQYF
v_gene: TRBV4-2
d_gene: .
j_gene: TRBJ2-7

CDR3nt: TGTGCCAGTAGTTACGGACAGGGGAACACTGAAGCTTTCTTT
CDR3aa: CASSYGQGNTEAFF
v_gene: TRBV19
d_gene: TRBD1
j_gene: TRBJ1-1

CDR3nt: TGTGCCAGCAGCCCCGGGACTAGCGGGGGGGCCGACGAGCAGTTCTTC
CDR3aa: CASSPGTSGGADEQFF
v_gene: TRBV7-9
d_gene: TRBD2
j_gene: TRBJ2-1

CDR3nt: TGTGCCAGCAGCTTAGAAGGCGGTCAGCCCCAGCATTTT
CDR3aa: CASSLEGGQPQHF
v_gene: TRBV11-2
d_gene: .
j_gene: TRBJ1-5

CDR3nt: TGCGCCAGCAGCCCGGGGGGAGGACCCGGTATAGAAAAACTGTTTTTT
CDR3aa: CASSPGGGPGIEKLFF
v_gene: TRBV4-1
d_gene: .
j_gene: TRBJ1-4

CDR3nt: TGTGCCAGTAGTTACGGACAGGGCTACGAGCAGTACTTC
CDR3aa: CASSYGQGYEQYF
v_gene: TRBV19
d_gene: TRBD1
j_gene: TRBJ2-7

CDR3nt: TGCGCCAGCGGCCAGACGAGGACAGGGGATTATGGCTACACCTTC
CDR3aa: CASGQTRTGDYGYTF
v_gene: TRBV4-1
d_gene: TRBD1
j_gene: TRBJ1-2

CDR3nt: TGTGCCAGCCCGGGACAGACCTACGAGCAGTACTTC
CDR3aa: CASPGQTYEQYF
v_gene: TRBV5-5
d_gene: TRBD1
j_gene: TRBJ2-7

CDR3nt: TGTGCCAGCAGTGAAACGGACAGGGGGGGGAATCAGCCCCAGCATTTT
CDR3aa: CASSETDRGGNQPQHF
v_gene: TRBV6-1
d_gene: TRBD1
j_gene: TRBJ1-5

CDR3nt: TGCGCCAGCAGCCCGGTCTCCGGGCCAGGGGGCACTGAAGCTTTCTTT
CDR3aa: CASSPVSGPGGTEAFF
v_gene: TRBV4-1
d_gene: TRBD1
j_gene: TRBJ1-1

CDR3nt: TGTGCCAGCAGCTTACACGGTTACGGGGGGGATTCACCCCTCCACTTT
CDR3aa: CASSLHGYGGDSPLHF
v_gene: TRBV7-9
d_gene: .
j_gene: TRBJ1-6

CDR3nt: TGTGCCAGCAGACGACCGGGACTAGCCATTTACAATGAGCAGTTCTTC
CDR3aa: CASRRPGLAIYNEQFF
v_gene: TRBV11-2
d_gene: TRBD2
j_gene: TRBJ2-1

CDR3nt: TGTGCCAGCAGCCGGGGGACAGGGCAAGAGACCCAGTACTTC
CDR3aa: CASSRGTGQETQYF
v_gene: TRBV13
d_gene: TRBD1
j_gene: TRBJ2-5

CDR3nt: TGCGCCAGCAGCTTGGCCAGGGGGCAAGAGACCCAGTACTTC
CDR3aa: CASSLARGQETQYF
v_gene: TRBV5-1
d_gene: TRBD1
j_gene: TRBJ2-5

CDR3nt: TGCGCCAGCAGATCCGGGGACAACTCCTACAATGAGCAGTTCTTC
CDR3aa: CASRSGDNSYNEQFF
v_gene: TRBV5-1
d_gene: .
j_gene: TRBJ2-1

CDR3nt: TGTGCCACCAGCAACCAACAGGGTACTGGGGCCAACGTCCTGACTTTC
CDR3aa: CATSNQQGTGANVLTF
v_gene: TRBV15
d_gene: .
j_gene: TRBJ2-6

CDR3nt: TGTGCCAGCAGACAGACAGCTCATAATTCACCCCTCCACTTT
CDR3aa: CASRQTAHNSPLHF
v_gene: TRBV6-1
d_gene: .
j_gene: TRBJ1-6

CDR3nt: TGTGCCAGCAGCTTGACTCCGGGACAGGGGTTCTACGAGCAGTACTTC
CDR3aa: CASSLTPGQGFYEQYF
v_gene: TRBV11-2
d_gene: TRBD1
j_gene: TRBJ2-7

CDR3nt: TGTGCCAGCAGCTTAAGAGAGTCCGACTCCTACGAGCAGTACTTC
CDR3aa: CASSLRESDSYEQYF
v_gene: TRBV7-8
d_gene: .
j_gene: TRBJ2-7

CDR3nt: TGTGCCAGCAGTGAACAGGGGAAATCTGAAGCTTTCTTT
CDR3aa: CASSEQGKSEAFF
v_gene: TRBV2
d_gene: .
j_gene: TRBJ1-1

CDR3nt: TGCGCCAGCAGCCGGACAGGACCTCGGGATACGCAGTATTTT
CDR3aa: CASSRTGPRDTQYF
v_gene: TRBV5-1
d_gene: TRBD1
j_gene: TRBJ2-3

CDR3nt: TGTGCCAGCAGGCGGGGACCGGGGTCCGGTGGCTACACCTTC
CDR3aa: CASRRGPGSGGYTF
v_gene: TRBV5-6
d_gene: .
j_gene: TRBJ1-2

CDR3nt: TGTGCCAGCAGCTTAGTACGGGGGGGCCCCTACGAGCAGTACTTC
CDR3aa: CASSLVRGGPYEQYF
v_gene: TRBV11-2
d_gene: TRBD2
j_gene: TRBJ2-7

CDR3nt: TGTGCCAGCAGCCGACTAGCGGGGGGGCTTAGCGAGACCCAGTACTTC
CDR3aa: CASSRLAGGLSETQYF
v_gene: TRBV5-4
d_gene: TRBD2
j_gene: TRBJ2-5

CDR3nt: TGTGCCAGCTCACCATCAGGTACCTACGAGCAGTACTTC
CDR3aa: CASSPSGTYEQYF
v_gene: TRBV18
d_gene: .
j_gene: TRBJ2-7

CDR3nt: TGTGCCAGCCGGGTGGACAACTCCTACGAGCAGTACTTC
CDR3aa: CASRVDNSYEQYF
v_gene: TRBV6-5
d_gene: .
j_gene: TRBJ2-7

CDR3nt: TGTGCCAGCAGTGAAGGGGCGATGGCTGGCAATCAGCCCCAGCATTTT
CDR3aa: CASSEGAMAGNQPQHF
v_gene: TRBV6-1
d_gene: .
j_gene: TRBJ1-5

CDR3nt: TGTGCCTGGAGTGTTACCGGGACAGGGAGAAATTCACCCCTCCACTTT
CDR3aa: CAWSVTGTGRNSPLHF
v_gene: TRBV30
d_gene: TRBD1
j_gene: TRBJ1-6

CDR3nt: TGCGCCAGCAGCCCTCACACCGGGACTAAAGCCTACGAGCAGTACTTC
CDR3aa: CASSPHTGTKAYEQYF
v_gene: TRBV5-1
d_gene: TRBD2
j_gene: TRBJ2-7

CDR3nt: TGTGCCAGCAGCTTAGAAATTTTCGGGCAGGGGAGTGAAAAACTGTTTTTT
CDR3aa: CASSLEIFGQGSEKLFF
v_gene: TRBV7-9
d_gene: .
j_gene: TRBJ1-4

CDR3nt: TGCGCCAGCAAGCACAGCGGCTATGGCTACACCTTC
CDR3aa: CASKHSGYGYTF
v_gene: TRBV10-2
d_gene: .
j_gene: TRBJ1-2

CDR3nt: TGCGCCAGCAGCCAAGATTGGGGAGGGGCGAACACCGGGGAGCTGTTTTTT
CDR3aa: CASSQDWGGANTGELFF
v_gene: TRBV4-3
d_gene: TRBD2
j_gene: TRBJ2-2

CDR3nt: TGTGCCAGCTTTGGACAGGGGATCTTCGACGAGCAGTACTTC
CDR3aa: CASFGQGIFDEQYF
v_gene: TRBV28
d_gene: TRBD1
j_gene: TRBJ2-7